This TCR beta chain was retrieved from a study of blood T cell repertoires in COVID-19. The overall study: Samples of COVID-19 (acute and convalescent) were obtained from the United States, Italy and Spain. Sources were T cells, B-cell-depleted T cells, or PBMCs; the material itself was cDNA or gDNA.

Only in-frame clones appear in the TCRdb table, and some are missing; sequencing was by immunoSEQ multiplex PCR. The sample yields 200,000 to 250,000 clones, around 84% seen once. The CDR3 has 17 residues. CDR1 is MGHRA and CDR2 is YSYEKL in the germline V gene. Trimming took off 6 bases at V and 2 bases at J, with 21 bases between the two ends. The sequencing input was peripheral blood. V is TRBV4-1 and J is TRBJ2-3, with D perhaps matching TRBD2 (6 bases). The TCR originated in a woman of 80 years or more with active or convalescent COVID-19. CDR3 residues: CASSNILGTLNTDTQYF. CDR3 DNA: TGCGCCAGCAGTAACATACTAGGGACTTTAAACACAGATACGCAGTATTTT.